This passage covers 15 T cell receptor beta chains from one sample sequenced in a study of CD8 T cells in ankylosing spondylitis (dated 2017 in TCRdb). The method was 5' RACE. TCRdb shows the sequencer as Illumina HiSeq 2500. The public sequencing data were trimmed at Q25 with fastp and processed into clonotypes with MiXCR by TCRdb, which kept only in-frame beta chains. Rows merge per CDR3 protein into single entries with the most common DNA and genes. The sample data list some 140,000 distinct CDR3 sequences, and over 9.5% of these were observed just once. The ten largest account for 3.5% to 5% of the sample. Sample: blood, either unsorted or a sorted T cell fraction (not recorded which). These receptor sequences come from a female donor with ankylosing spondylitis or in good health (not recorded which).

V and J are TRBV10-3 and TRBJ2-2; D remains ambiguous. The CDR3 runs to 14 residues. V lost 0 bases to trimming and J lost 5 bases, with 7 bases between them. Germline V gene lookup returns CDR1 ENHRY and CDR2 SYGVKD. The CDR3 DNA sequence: TGTGCCATCAGTGAGTCAGAGGAGACCGGGGAGCTGTTTTTT. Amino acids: CAISESEETGELFF.

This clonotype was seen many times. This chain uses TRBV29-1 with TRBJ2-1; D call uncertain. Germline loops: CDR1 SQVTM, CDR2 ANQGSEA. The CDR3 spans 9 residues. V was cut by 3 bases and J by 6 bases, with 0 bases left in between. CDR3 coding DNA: TGCAGCGTTGACAATGAGCAGTTCTTC. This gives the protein CSVDNEQFF.

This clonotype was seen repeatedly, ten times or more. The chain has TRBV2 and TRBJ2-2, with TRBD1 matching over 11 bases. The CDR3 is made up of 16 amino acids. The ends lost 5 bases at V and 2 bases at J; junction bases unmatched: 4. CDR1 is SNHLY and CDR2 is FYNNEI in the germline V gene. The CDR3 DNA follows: TGTGCCAGCAGTCCCGGACAGGGGGCAAACACCGGGGAGCTGTTTTTT. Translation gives CASSPGQGANTGELFF. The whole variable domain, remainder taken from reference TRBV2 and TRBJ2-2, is EPEVTQTPSHQVTQMGQEVILRCVPISNHLYFYWYRQILGQKVEFLVSFYNNEISEKSEIFDDQFSVERPDGSNFTLKIRSTKLEDSAMYFCASSPGQGANTGELFFGEGSRLTVL.

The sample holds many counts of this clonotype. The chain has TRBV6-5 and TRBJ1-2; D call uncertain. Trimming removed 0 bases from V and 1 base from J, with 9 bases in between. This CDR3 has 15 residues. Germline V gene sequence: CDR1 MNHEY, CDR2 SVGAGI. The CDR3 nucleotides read TGTGCCAGCAGTTACTCGATCTCAGATAACTATGGCTACACCTTC. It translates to CASSYSISDNYGYTF.

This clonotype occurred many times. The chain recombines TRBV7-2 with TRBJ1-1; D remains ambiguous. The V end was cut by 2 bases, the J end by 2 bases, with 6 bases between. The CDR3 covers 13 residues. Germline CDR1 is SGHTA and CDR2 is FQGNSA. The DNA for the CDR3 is TGTGCCAGCAGCTTAAACGGAAACACTGAAGCTTTCTTT. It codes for CASSLNGNTEAFF.

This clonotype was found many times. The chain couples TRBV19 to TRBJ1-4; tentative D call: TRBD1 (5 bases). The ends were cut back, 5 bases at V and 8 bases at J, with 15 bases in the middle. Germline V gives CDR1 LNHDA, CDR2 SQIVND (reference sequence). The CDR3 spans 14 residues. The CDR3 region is CASSRGRSREKLFF. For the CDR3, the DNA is TGTGCCAGTAGTCGGGGCCGCTCTCGGGAAAAACTGTTTTTT.

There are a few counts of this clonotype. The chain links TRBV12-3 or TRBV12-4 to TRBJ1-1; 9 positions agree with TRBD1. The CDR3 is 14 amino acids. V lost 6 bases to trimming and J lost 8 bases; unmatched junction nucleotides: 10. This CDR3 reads CASSRSGQGQEAFF. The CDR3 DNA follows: TGTGCCAGCAGCCGATCCGGACAGGGGCAGGAAGCTTTCTTT.

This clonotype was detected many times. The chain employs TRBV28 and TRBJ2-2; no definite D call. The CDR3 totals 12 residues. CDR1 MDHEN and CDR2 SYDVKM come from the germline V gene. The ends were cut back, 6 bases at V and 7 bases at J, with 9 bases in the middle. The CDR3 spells CASRPQFGELFF. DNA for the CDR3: TGTGCCAGCAGGCCTCAGTTCGGGGAGCTGTTTTTT.

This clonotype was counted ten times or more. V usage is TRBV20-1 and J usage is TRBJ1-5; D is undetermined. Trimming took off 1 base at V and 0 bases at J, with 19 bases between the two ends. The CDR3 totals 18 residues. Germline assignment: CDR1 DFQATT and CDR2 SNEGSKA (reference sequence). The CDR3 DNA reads TGCAGTGCTAGAGGAGGCGGCTTCGATCTGTATAGCAATCAGCCCCAGCATTTT. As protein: CSARGGGFDLYSNQPQHF.

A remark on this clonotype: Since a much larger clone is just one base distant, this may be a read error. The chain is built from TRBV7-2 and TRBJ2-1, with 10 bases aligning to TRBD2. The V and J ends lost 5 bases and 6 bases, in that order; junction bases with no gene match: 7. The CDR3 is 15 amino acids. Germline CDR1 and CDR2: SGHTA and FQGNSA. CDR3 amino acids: CASSPALAGINEQFF. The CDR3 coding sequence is TGTGCCAGCAGCCCCGCACTAGCGGGAATCAATGAGCAGTTCTTC. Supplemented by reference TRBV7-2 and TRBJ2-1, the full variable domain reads GAGVSQSPSNKVTEKGKDVELRCDPISGHTALYWYRQSLGQGLEFLIYFQGNSAPDKSGLPSDRFSAERTGGSVSTLTIQRTQQEDSAVYLCASSPALAGINEQFFGPGTRLTVL.

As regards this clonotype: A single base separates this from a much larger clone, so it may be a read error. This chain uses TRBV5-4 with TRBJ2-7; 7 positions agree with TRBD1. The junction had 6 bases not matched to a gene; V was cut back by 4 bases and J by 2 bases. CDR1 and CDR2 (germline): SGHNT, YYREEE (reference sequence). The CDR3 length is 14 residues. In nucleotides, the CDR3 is TGTGCCAGCAGCCGTGACAGGGCCGCCTACGAGCAGTACTTC. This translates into CASSRDRAAYEQYF.

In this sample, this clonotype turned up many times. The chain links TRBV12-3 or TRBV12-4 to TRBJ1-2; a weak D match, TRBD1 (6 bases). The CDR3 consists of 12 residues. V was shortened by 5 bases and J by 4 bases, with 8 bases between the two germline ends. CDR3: CASSNRAYGYTF. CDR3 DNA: TGTGCCAGCAGTAACAGGGCCTATGGCTACACCTTC.

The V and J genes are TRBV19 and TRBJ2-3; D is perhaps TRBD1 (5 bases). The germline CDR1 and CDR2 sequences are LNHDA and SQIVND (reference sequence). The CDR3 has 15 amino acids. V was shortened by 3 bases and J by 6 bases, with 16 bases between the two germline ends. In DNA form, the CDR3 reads TGTGCCAGTAGTATGAAGAAGGGGCGACAGGATACGCAGTATTTT. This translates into CASSMKKGRQDTQYF.

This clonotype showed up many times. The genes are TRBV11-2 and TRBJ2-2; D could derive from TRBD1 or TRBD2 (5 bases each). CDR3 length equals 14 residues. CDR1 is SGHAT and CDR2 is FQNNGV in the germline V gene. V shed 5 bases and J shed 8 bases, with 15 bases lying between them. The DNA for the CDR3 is TGTGCCAGCAGCGCGAGGGCAGGGCGTGGGGAGCTGTTTTTT. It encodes CASSARAGRGELFF.

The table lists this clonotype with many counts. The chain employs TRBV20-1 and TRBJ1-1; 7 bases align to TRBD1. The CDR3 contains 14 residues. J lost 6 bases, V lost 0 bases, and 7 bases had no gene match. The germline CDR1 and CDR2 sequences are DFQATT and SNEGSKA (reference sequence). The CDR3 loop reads CSAREGQNRAEAFF. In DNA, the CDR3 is TGCAGTGCTAGAGAGGGACAGAACCGGGCTGAAGCTTTCTTT.